The 8 T cell receptor beta chains listed next were all sequenced from one sample in a study of T cells in Graves' hyperthyroidism and ophthalmopathy. Researchers amplified the TCR beta CDR3 regions from RNA transcripts. HTBI primers were used for first-round RT-PCR of the TCR CDR3. TCRdb re-analysed the multiplex PCR reads in MiXCR, keeping a single row per CDR3 protein. The table records 390,000 or so distinct CDR3 sequences, about 14% of them present only once. The sequencing sample was made of blood. The receptors were sampled from a man younger than 30 with Graves' ophthalmopathy.

This clonotype was observed many times. V gene TRBV6-1 combines with J gene TRBJ1-5; D perhaps matches TRBD1 (5 bases). The CDR3 consists of 15 residues. The V gene lost 2 bases and the J gene lost 2 bases, with 10 bases spanning the gap. Germline V gene data show CDR1 as MNHNS and CDR2 as SASEGT. The CDR3 DNA is TGTGCCAGCAGTGAATGGGACGGCGGCAATCAGCCCCAGCATTTT. It codes for CASSEWDGGNQPQHF.

The chain uses TRBV2 and TRBJ1-3; D not certain. Germline V gives CDR1 SNHLY, CDR2 FYNNEI. V was shortened by 8 bases and J by 2 bases, with 16 bases between the two germline ends. This CDR3 is built from 15 residues. For the CDR3, the DNA is TGTGCCAGCGTTGGTGGTGCAGGTCCTGGAAACACCATATATTTT. It yields the protein CASVGGAGPGNTIYF.

This chain uses TRBV9 with TRBJ2-3; D may match TRBD1 or TRBD2 (5 bases each). Deletions cut 0 bases from V and 2 bases from J, with 13 bases between. The CDR3 extends over 16 amino acids. Germline assignment: CDR1 SGDLS and CDR2 YYNGEE. The CDR3 sequence is CASSVARGLNTDTQYF. CDR3 DNA: TGTGCCAGCAGCGTAGCCCGGGGCCTGAACACAGATACGCAGTATTTT.

Regarding this clonotype: A much larger clone is a single base away; this may be a read error. V is TRBV6-1 and J is TRBJ2-2, with D hard to call. Germline assignment: CDR1 MNHNS and CDR2 SASEGT. Trimming took 0 bases from V and 4 from J, leaving 12 bases between them. The CDR3 runs to 16 residues. This CDR3 is CASSEAWQEITGELFF. In DNA, the CDR3 is TGTGCCAGCAGTGAAGCTTGGCAGGAGATCACCGGGGAGCTGTTTTTT.

Ten or more counts support this clonotype. This chain links TRBV6-6 with TRBJ2-7; TRBD2 agrees at 7 bases. The CDR3 contains 13 residues. V was pared by 0 bases and J by 7 bases, with 3 bases of the junction left unmatched. CDR1 is MNHNY, CDR2 SVGAGI, per germline (reference sequence). The CDR3 protein is CASSYSGGREQYF. The CDR3 region has the DNA TGTGCCAGCAGTTACTCGGGAGGGAGAGAGCAGTACTTC.

This clonotype was seen many times. The CDR3 sequence is CASSRVNGGYEQYF. CDR3 coding DNA: TGTGCCAGCAGCCGAGTTAACGGGGGATACGAGCAGTACTTC. The V and J genes are TRBV12-3 or TRBV12-4 and TRBJ2-7, with TRBD2 as a possible D gene (6 bases). The CDR3 consists of 14 residues. V lost 6 bases to trimming and J lost 4 bases, with 16 bases between them.

In its sample, this clonotype was seen a few times. The V and J genes are TRBV9 and TRBJ2-2, with D perhaps TRBD1 (6 bases). Trimming cost V 0 bases and J 3 bases, with 6 bases left between them. Germline V gene data show CDR1 as SGDLS and CDR2 as YYNGEE. The CDR3 sequence is 14 residues long. CDR3 protein: CASSVDRDTGELFF. CDR3 sequence (DNA): TGTGCCAGCAGCGTAGACAGGGACACCGGGGAGCTGTTTTTT.

The chain joins TRBV27 to TRBJ2-2; 7 bases fit TRBD1. V was clipped by 5 bases and J by 2 bases; unmatched bases: 8. In germline, CDR1 is MNHEY, CDR2 SMNVEV (reference sequence). The CDR3 length is 16 residues. CDR3 in DNA: TGTGCCAGCAGTCAATCCGGGACAGCTAACACCGGGGAGCTGTTTTTT. It encodes CASSQSGTANTGELFF.